Listed here are 32 T cell receptor beta chains from one sample, sequenced in a study of beta chain features in type 1 diabetes. Reverse transcription of all isolated RNA meant that expressed TCRB transcripts were sequenced. Here immunoSEQ multiplex PCR was the method, and the copy in TCRdb shows in-frame clones only, minus some. The sample lists about 300,000 clones, under 8.5% seen once, with 1% in the top ten. The sample consisted of central memory CD4+ T cells from blood. These receptors came from a woman between 18 and 29 years old in good health.

The chain couples TRBV5-1 to TRBJ2-1; 7 nucleotides align to TRBD1. The V gene's germline CDR1 is SGHRS and CDR2 YFSETQ. There are 16 residues in the CDR3. V shed 3 bases and J 2 bases; nucleotides not matched to a gene: 8. The CDR3 here is CASSWNDRAAYNEQFF. The CDR3 DNA is TGCGCCAGCAGCTGGAATGACAGGGCTGCCTACAATGAGCAGTTCTTC. Combining the CDR3 with reference TRBV5-1 and TRBJ2-1 gives the whole variable domain KAGVTQTPRYLIKTRGQQVTLSCSPISGHRSVSWYQQTPGQGLQFLFEYFSETQRNKGNFPGRFSGRQFSNSRSEMNVSTLELGDSALYLCASSWNDRAAYNEQFFGPGTRLTVL.

This clone turned up a few times. This chain connects TRBV29-1 to TRBJ2-3, with 7 positions matching TRBD1. Per germline, CDR1 SQVTM and CDR2 ANQGSEA. There are 14 residues in the CDR3. Germline trimming cut 4 bases from V and 5 bases from J; bases unmatched to any gene: 9. The CDR3 is CSVGQGNRQDTQYF. CDR3 coding DNA: TGCAGCGTTGGACAGGGTAACCGCCAAGATACGCAGTATTTT.

The V call is TRBV4-2, the J call TRBJ2-6; 12 bases agree with TRBD2. V shed 0 bases and J 2 bases; nucleotides not matched to a gene: 2. CDR1 LGHNA and CDR2 YNFKEQ come from the germline V gene. This CDR3 comprises 18 residues. The CDR3 coding sequence is TGTGCCAGCAGCCAAGATCCTAGCGGGGGGGCTGGGGCCAACGTCCTGACTTTC. It translates to CASSQDPSGGAGANVLTF.

The chain links TRBV14 to TRBJ2-2; D is undetermined. Germline V lookup: CDR1 SGHDN, CDR2 FVKESK. V lost 4 bases and J lost 6, with 6 bases in between. The CDR3 runs 12 residues. CDR3 bases: TGTGCCAGCAGCCTGATCCCCGGGGAGCTGTTTTTT. Translation gives CASSLIPGELFF.

This clone showed up just a few times. The chain is built from TRBV14 and TRBJ1-1, with 10 positions matching TRBD1. CDR3 size: 16 residues. Trimming cost V 4 bases and J 4 bases; bases outside gene matches: 9. Germline V CDR1 and CDR2: SGHDN, FVKESK. The CDR3 loop reads CASSPTGRTGGTEAFF. The CDR3 DNA sequence: TGTGCCAGCAGCCCAACGGGAAGGACAGGGGGCACTGAAGCTTTCTTT.

This clone was picked up many times. V gene TRBV4-3 combines with J gene TRBJ1-4; D is undetermined. The CDR3 has 14 residues. V was trimmed by 1 base and J by 4 bases, leaving 7 bases between them. Germline V gives CDR1 LGHNA, CDR2 YSLEER. CDR3 loop: CASSQGQFNEKLFF. CDR3 DNA sequence: TGCGCCAGCAGCCAAGGGCAGTTTAATGAAAAACTGTTTTTT.

This chain joins TRBV7-3 and TRBJ1-2; 9 positions agree with TRBD1. V lost 5 bases and J lost 4; bases outside the gene matches: 5. The CDR3 spans 14 residues. Germline lookup yields CDR1 SGHTA and CDR2 FQGTGA. The chain's CDR3 is CASSEQTGGYGYTF. The CDR3 DNA sequence: TGTGCCAGCAGCGAGCAGACAGGGGGCTATGGCTACACCTTC.

This clone appeared a few times. The chain carries TRBV2 and TRBJ2-2; 7 bases match TRBD1. The CDR3 consists of 11 residues. The ends lost 5 bases at V and 11 bases at J; junction bases unmatched: 2. Germline CDR1 and CDR2: SNHLY and FYNNEI. The CDR3 sequence is CASSYRGELFF. The DNA of the CDR3 is TGTGCCAGCAGTTACAGGGGCGAGCTGTTTTTT.

The V gene is TRBV7-2, the J gene TRBJ2-3, with D possibly TRBD2 on 6 matching bases. The CDR3 is made up of 15 amino acids. CDR1 is SGHTA and CDR2 is FQGNSA in the germline V gene. Trimming took 1 base from V and 3 from J, leaving 11 bases between them. The CDR3 nucleotides read TGTGCCAGCAGCTTAGGACTAGAAGGGACAGATACGCAGTATTTT. Protein product: CASSLGLEGTDTQYF.

This clone was recorded at least ten times. V usage is TRBV7-9 and J usage is TRBJ2-2; 7 bases align to TRBD1. Unmatched junction bases numbered 1, after V lost 3 bases and J lost 6 bases. CDR3 length: 13 residues. Germline-derived CDR1 and CDR2 are SEHNR and FQNEAQ (reference sequence). DNA of the CDR3: TGTGCCAGCAGCTTGACAGGGTCCGGGGAGCTGTTTTTT. It codes for CASSLTGSGELFF.

The sample holds many counts of this clone. The J gene is TRBJ2-3, the V gene TRBV5-5; tentative D call: TRBD1 (6 bases). Per germline, CDR1 SGHKS and CDR2 YYEKEE (reference sequence). Trimming took 6 bases from V and 4 from J, leaving 15 bases between them. The CDR3 extends over 14 amino acids. The CDR3 sequence: CASNRDRAPDTQYF. The DNA for the CDR3 is TGTGCCAGCAACAGGGACCGGGCCCCAGATACGCAGTATTTT.

The V call is TRBV6-5, the J call TRBJ1-1; a weak D match, TRBD1 (5 bases). CDR3 size: 14 residues. V lost 8 bases, J lost 3 bases, and 16 bases lay in between. Germline V CDR1 and CDR2: MNHEY, SVGAGI. The CDR3 reads CASEQGSGYTEAFF. Here the CDR3 DNA reads TGTGCCAGCGAGCAGGGATCGGGGTACACTGAAGCTTTCTTT.

This clone was detected only a few times. The chain combines TRBV30 with TRBJ1-5; D perhaps matches TRBD1 (6 bases). Trimming left V 3 bases short and J 6 bases short, with 12 bases between. Germline loops: CDR1 GTSNPN, CDR2 SVGIG (reference sequence). CDR3 length: 13 amino acids. CDR3 amino acids: CAWRSGEGQPQHF. The CDR3 bases are TGTGCCTGGAGGTCAGGGGAGGGTCAGCCCCAGCATTTT.

This clone turned up a few times. The chain links TRBV7-3 to TRBJ2-5; D is unresolved. Per the germline V gene, CDR1 is SGHTA and CDR2 is FQGTGA. Between the trimmed V and J ends, which lost 3 bases and 4 bases, there was a span of 6 bases. The CDR3 is made up of 12 amino acids. The CDR3 DNA sequence: TGTGCCAGCAGCTTCTGGGGAGAGACCCAGTACTTC. This codes for CASSFWGETQYF.

The chain recombines TRBV4-2 with TRBJ2-5, with a tentative D call TRBD1 (6 bases). The germline CDR1 and CDR2 sequences are LGHNA and YNFKEQ. This CDR3 comprises 15 residues. Trimming removed 2 bases at V and 2 bases at J, with 12 bases between. The CDR3 DNA is TGTGCCAGCAGCCAATCTAGGGGGTCGCAAGAGACCCAGTACTTC. It codes for CASSQSRGSQETQYF.

This clone was counted only a few times. V is TRBV1 and J is TRBJ2-3; no DNA check was done on the table's D call, TRBD2. TRBV1 is a pseudogene locus. This CDR3 region has 14 residues. The CDR3 nucleotides read TGCACCAGCAGCCATGACTCAAGCACAGATACGCAGTATTTT. It encodes CTSSHDSSTDTQYF.

This clone was detected a few times. The chain uses TRBV15 and TRBJ1-1, with D possibly being TRBD1 (5 bases). V shed 3 bases and J shed 5 bases, with 16 bases lying between them. Germline V gives CDR1 LNHNV, CDR2 YYDKDF (reference sequence). The CDR3 runs to 15 residues. The CDR3: CATSRPGTGGTEAFF. CDR3 DNA: TGTGCCACCAGCAGGCCCGGGACGGGGGGAACTGAAGCTTTCTTT.

V usage is TRBV6-6 and J usage is TRBJ1-2; 11 bases are shared with TRBD1. This CDR3 region has 15 residues. Germline values: CDR1 MNHNY, CDR2 SVGAGI (reference sequence). V shed 5 bases and J 5 bases; nucleotides not matched to a gene: 7. The DNA for the CDR3 is TGTGCCAGCAGTCCAGGGACAGGGGGAGTTTATGGCTACACCTTC. This codes for CASSPGTGGVYGYTF.

This clone was observed a few times. CDR3 sequence: CASSTRDGGNTIYF. Here the CDR3 DNA reads TGTGCCAGCTCTACAAGGGACGGTGGAAACACCATATATTTT. The chain uses TRBV2 and TRBJ1-3; possibly TRBD1 for D (5 bases). V dropped 8 bases and J dropped 3 bases, with 14 bases sitting between them. The germline V gene encodes CDR1 SNHLY and CDR2 FYNNEI. This CDR3 region has 14 residues. Full variable domain (remainder filled in from reference TRBV2 and TRBJ1-3): EPEVTQTPSHQVTQMGQEVILRCVPISNHLYFYWYRQILGQKVEFLVSFYNNEISEKSEIFDDQFSVERPDGSNFTLKIRSTKLEDSAMYFCASSTRDGGNTIYFGEGSWLTVV.

A few counts support this clone. This sequence joins TRBV5-1 and TRBJ2-1, with D perhaps TRBD1 (5 bases). The ends were cut back, 1 base at V and 3 bases at J, with 5 bases in the middle. The germline V gene encodes CDR1 SGHRS and CDR2 YFSETQ. The CDR3 loop spans 13 amino acids. CDR3 in amino acids: CASSLRGYNEQFF. Here the CDR3 DNA reads TGCGCCAGCAGCTTGAGGGGCTACAATGAGCAGTTCTTC.

This clone was seen a few times. V usage is TRBV18 and J usage is TRBJ1-1; D uncertain. Germline lookup yields CDR1 KGHSH and CDR2 LQKENI. The CDR3 length is 13 residues. Trimming took off 6 bases at V and 1 base at J, with 9 bases between the two ends. CDR3 coding DNA: TGTGCCAGCTCGCGAAGCCAGAACACTGAAGCTTTCTTT. Its translation is CASSRSQNTEAFF.

The rearrangement links TRBV2 to TRBJ2-1, with D perhaps TRBD1 (5 bases). The CDR3 sequence is 13 residues long. The germline CDR1 and CDR2 sequences are SNHLY and FYNNEI. With 6 bases removed from V and 6 bases from J, the gap between germline ends came to 12 bases. CDR3 sequence reads: CASSGQGFNEQFF. CDR3 nucleotide sequence: TGTGCCAGCAGCGGGCAGGGTTTCAATGAGCAGTTCTTC.

This clone has a handful of counts. The chain uses TRBV7-2 and TRBJ2-2; a possible D gene is TRBD1 (6 bases). Germline lookup yields CDR1 SGHTA and CDR2 FQGNSA. With 10 bases removed from V and 4 bases from J, the gap between germline ends came to 19 bases. The CDR3 is 15 residues long. CDR3 in DNA: TGTGCCACCCCCCTTACAGGGCCTGGCACCGGGGAGCTGTTTTTT. Translation gives CATPLTGPGTGELFF. Together with reference TRBV7-2 and TRBJ2-2, the CDR3 gives the full variable domain: GAGVSQSPSNKVTEKGKDVELRCDPISGHTALYWYRQSLGQGLEFLIYFQGNSAPDKSGLPSDRFSAERTGGSVSTLTIQRTQQEDSAVYLCATPLTGPGTGELFFGEGSRLTVL.

This chain connects TRBV2 to TRBJ2-3; TRBD2 matches at 7 bases. The CDR3 extends over 14 amino acids. The V and J ends lost 10 bases and 0 bases, in that order; junction bases with no gene match: 7. Germline CDR1 is SNHLY and CDR2 is FYNNEI. The CDR3 spells CATRAGVSTDTQYF. The CDR3 DNA reads as TGTGCCACCCGGGCGGGGGTGAGCACAGATACGCAGTATTTT.

This chain connects TRBV14 to TRBJ2-5, with D unresolved. The CDR3 totals 11 residues. CDR1 is SGHDN and CDR2 is FVKESK in the germline V gene. Trimming took off 3 bases at V and 5 bases at J, with 4 bases between the two ends. This CDR3 reads CASSHFETQYF. CDR3 nucleotides: TGTGCCAGCAGCCATTTTGAGACCCAGTACTTC. The full variable domain, in which reference TRBV14 and TRBJ2-5 provide the parts outside the CDR3, is EAGVTQFPSHSVIEKGQTVTLRCDPISGHDNLYWYRRVMGKEIKFLLHFVKESKQDESGMPNNRFLAERTGGTYSTLKVQPAELEDSGVYFCASSHFETQYFGPGTRLLVL.

This clone was recorded many times. The chain employs TRBV15 and TRBJ2-7; TRBD1 matches 7 bases. This CDR3 contains 14 residues. Germline V gives CDR1 LNHNV, CDR2 YYDKDF (reference sequence). Unmatched junction bases numbered 3, after V lost 0 bases and J lost 4 bases. The CDR3 region has the DNA TGTGCCACCAGCAGAGACCAACAGGGGTACGAGCAGTACTTC. It codes for CATSRDQQGYEQYF.

This clone was found a few times. The identical CDR3 is also encoded by other nucleotide sequences in the sample. The chain recombines TRBV18 with TRBJ2-7; no clear D gene. The V end was cut by 2 bases, the J end by 4 bases, with 9 bases between. CDR3 length equals 13 residues. From germline, CDR1 is KGHSH and CDR2 LQKENI. The chain's CDR3 is CASSPLGGYEQYV. The CDR3 DNA reads as TGTGCCAGCTCACCATTGGGCGGATACGAGCAGTACGTC.

The chain employs TRBV7-2 and TRBJ1-1, with 8 positions matching TRBD1. The CDR3 runs 13 residues. The V gene's germline CDR1 is SGHTA and CDR2 FQGNSA. V gave up 5 bases and J gave up 4 bases; unmatched junction bases: 3. The CDR3 DNA reads as TGTGCCAGCAGCCTACAGGGGGGCACTGAAGCTTTCTTT. It is translated as CASSLQGGTEAFF.

The table lists this clone with a few counts. This chain connects TRBV2 to TRBJ1-4; 7 bases fit TRBD1. The V gene end was trimmed by 6 bases and the J gene end by 7 bases; junction bases not matched to a gene: 2. The CDR3 sequence is 12 residues long. CDR1 is SNHLY and CDR2 is FYNNEI in the germline V gene. The CDR3 DNA reads as TGTGCCAGCAGCGGGACAGTTGAAAAACTGTTTTTT. Its translation: CASSGTVEKLFF.

The rearrangement uses TRBV7-2 and TRBJ1-5; 12 positions agree with TRBD1. The CDR3 contains 19 residues. Germline V gene lookup returns CDR1 SGHTA and CDR2 FQGNSA. The V gene end was trimmed by 1 base and the J gene end by 8 bases; junction bases not matched to a gene: 15. The CDR3 loop reads CASSLVGTGGSKVEKPQHF. The CDR3 nucleotides read TGTGCCAGCAGCTTAGTCGGGACAGGGGGCTCCAAGGTAGAAAAGCCCCAGCATTTT.

The J gene is TRBJ2-2, the V gene TRBV6-6; D is unresolved. Trimming left V 4 bases short and J 4 bases short, with 16 bases between. The CDR3 extends over 16 amino acids. Germline V gene lookup returns CDR1 MNHNY and CDR2 SVGAGI (reference sequence). The CDR3 loop is CASSSSVRSGTGELFF. Here the CDR3 DNA reads TGTGCCAGCAGTTCCTCGGTACGCTCGGGCACCGGGGAGCTGTTTTTT.

This clone has a handful of counts. The rearrangement uses TRBV7-9 and TRBJ1-1; D is unresolved. V was pared by 4 bases and J by 1 base, with 10 bases between. From germline, CDR1 is SEHNR and CDR2 FQNEAQ (reference sequence). The CDR3 has 14 amino acids. The CDR3 coding sequence is TGTGCCAGCAGCTCCGGCCCCTCGAACACTGAAGCTTTCTTT. It is translated as CASSSGPSNTEAFF.